Below, 12 T cell receptor beta chains from the same sample are listed, as sequenced in a study of cytomegalovirus exposure and HLA in healthy donors. The PCR ran on 60 Vbeta and 13 Jbeta primers. Measured with immunoSEQ multiplex PCR; TCRdb has only the in-frame clones, and not every one. The table lists about 52,000 clones. Sequenced sample: PBMCs. These receptors were collected from an older woman in good health and CMV-seropositive.

This sequence joins TRBV7-2 and TRBJ1-1; D not certain. V lost 0 bases and J 6 bases, leaving 11 bases between the germline ends. The CDR3 has 14 residues. Looked up from germline, CDR1 is SGHTA and CDR2 is FQGNSA. In DNA, the CDR3 is TGTGCCAGCAGCTTAGCCGGTCCAGCGGCTGAAGCTTTCTTT. It is translated as CASSLAGPAAEAFF.

This chain uses TRBV15 with TRBJ1-3, with D unclear. The CDR3 has 13 amino acids. Germline values: CDR1 LNHNV, CDR2 YYDKDF (reference sequence). Trimming took 3 bases from V and 2 from J, leaving 5 bases between them. For the CDR3, the DNA is TGTGCCACCAGCAGTCTACCTGGAAACACCATATATTTT. Its translation: CATSSLPGNTIYF.

The chain employs TRBV5-6 and TRBJ1-1; TRBD1 is a possible D gene (5 bases). The CDR3 has 15 residues. Germline-derived CDR1 and CDR2 are SGHDT and YYEEEE. Trimming cost V 2 bases and J 0 bases, with 11 bases left between them. The DNA for the CDR3 is TGTGCCAGCAGCTTCCGACAGCGAATGAACACTGAAGCTTTCTTT. Amino acids: CASSFRQRMNTEAFF. Drawing the rest from reference TRBV5-6 and TRBJ1-1, the complete variable domain is DAGVTQSPTHLIKTRGQQVTLRCSPKSGHDTVSWYQQALGQGPQFIFQYYEEEERQRGNFPDRFSGHQFPNYSSELNVNALLLGDSALYLCASSFRQRMNTEAFFGQGTRLTVV.

V is TRBV7-8 and J is TRBJ2-7, with TRBD2 matching over 7 bases. The CDR3 length is 18 residues. V trimming: 5 bases; J trimming: 2 bases; junction bases outside the gene matches: 18. The germline V gene encodes CDR1 SGHVS and CDR2 FQNEAQ. In nucleotides, the CDR3 is TGTGCCAGCAGCCCCATCGTCCCGCTAGCGGAAAGCGCCTACGAGCAGTACTTC. Its translation: CASSPIVPLAESAYEQYF.

This chain joins TRBV29-1 and TRBJ1-1; D ambiguous. V was cut by 2 bases and J by 7 bases, with 11 bases left in between. This CDR3 contains 12 residues. Germline V CDR1 and CDR2: SQVTM, ANQGSEA. CDR3 loop: CSVEMNGIEAFF. The CDR3 nucleotides read TGCAGCGTTGAAATGAACGGGATTGAAGCTTTCTTT.

The V gene is TRBV18, the J gene TRBJ2-7, with 8 bases lining up with TRBD1. The CDR3 has 15 residues. V trimming: 6 bases; J trimming: 2 bases; junction bases outside the gene matches: 9. Germline V gives CDR1 KGHSH, CDR2 LQKENI. The CDR3 sequence is CASSPGQELAYEQYF. CDR3 coding DNA: TGTGCCAGCTCTCCGGGACAGGAGCTTGCCTACGAGCAGTACTTC. The whole variable domain, remainder taken from reference TRBV18 and TRBJ2-7, is NAGVMQNPRHLVRRRGQEARLRCSPMKGHSHVYWYRQLPEEGLKFMVYLQKENIIDESGMPKERFSAEFPKEGPSILRIQQVVRGDSAAYFCASSPGQELAYEQYFGPGTRLTVT.

This chain joins TRBV5-1 and TRBJ1-3, with a tentative D call TRBD1 (6 bases). From germline, CDR1 is SGHRS and CDR2 YFSETQ. The CDR3 is made up of 16 amino acids. V lost 0 bases to trimming and J lost 0 bases, with 10 bases between them. Here the CDR3 DNA reads TGCGCCAGCAGCTTGGCCGGACAGTTCTCTGGAAACACCATATATTTT. This gives the protein CASSLAGQFSGNTIYF.

This chain connects TRBV9 to TRBJ2-3; no reliable D call. Germline values: CDR1 SGDLS, CDR2 YYNGEE. V lost 0 bases to trimming and J lost 2 bases, with 10 bases between them. The CDR3 runs to 15 residues. The CDR3 DNA reads TGTGCCAGCAGCGTAGCAAGCAGGCCCACAGATACGCAGTATTTT. Amino acids: CASSVASRPTDTQYF. The variable domain in full, with the rest retrieved from reference TRBV9 and TRBJ2-3, is DSGVTQTPKHLITATGQRVTLRCSPRSGDLSVYWYQQSLDQGLQFLIQYYNGEERAKGNILERFSAQQFPDLHSELNLSSLELGDSALYFCASSVASRPTDTQYFGPGTRLTVL.

In DNA form, the CDR3 reads TGCGCCAGCAGCCAACAGACAGGGTCCTACGAGCAGTACTTC. Amino acid sequence: CASSQQTGSYEQYF. The V call is TRBV4-1, the J call TRBJ2-7, with 7 bases fitting TRBD1. The junction had 2 bases not matched to a gene; V was cut back by 2 bases and J by 1 base. This CDR3 is 14 amino acids long. Germline CDR1 and CDR2: MGHRA and YSYEKL.

The CDR3: CASSPLAGGPDIQYF. The CDR3 region has the DNA TGTGCCAGCAGCCCACTAGCGGGGGGGCCGGACATTCAGTACTTC. This chain uses TRBV6-4 with TRBJ2-4; the match to TRBD2 covers 13 bases. CDR1 MRHNA and CDR2 SNTAGT come from the germline V gene. V lost 6 bases to trimming and J lost 8 bases; unmatched junction nucleotides: 7. CDR3 size: 15 residues.

V gene TRBV9 combines with J gene TRBJ2-1; 12 positions match TRBD2. Trimming at V came to 3 bases and at J to 2 bases, leaving 3 bases not matched to a gene. The CDR3 extends over 16 amino acids. In germline, CDR1 is SGDLS, CDR2 YYNGEE. CDR3 nucleotides: TGTGCCAGCAGCGCCGGACTAGCGGGGACCTACAATGAGCAGTTCTTC. Encoded protein: CASSAGLAGTYNEQFF. Combining the CDR3 with reference TRBV9 and TRBJ2-1 gives the whole variable domain DSGVTQTPKHLITATGQRVTLRCSPRSGDLSVYWYQQSLDQGLQFLIQYYNGEERAKGNILERFSAQQFPDLHSELNLSSLELGDSALYFCASSAGLAGTYNEQFFGPGTRLTVL.

This chain connects TRBV10-3 to TRBJ1-1; weak D call: TRBD1 (5 bases). This CDR3 spans 13 amino acids. CDR1 is ENHRY, CDR2 SYGVKD, per germline. V was shortened by 7 bases and J by 8 bases, with 17 bases between the two germline ends. The CDR3 DNA reads TGTGCCATCAATAGTCCAGGGATCTCGGAAGCTTTCTTT. It is translated as CAINSPGISEAFF.